This T cell receptor beta chain was recorded in a study of graft-versus-host responses after intestinal transplantation (dated by TCRdb to 2020 to 2022). With respect to the entire study: Multivisceral, liver-intestinal, or isolated intestinal transplants were received by the recipients. All recipients received anti-thymocyte globulin induction followed by maintenance tacrolimus and steroids for around 3 years. Alloreactive clones were identified by sequencing pre-transplant mixed lymphocyte reaction products and comparing these products with unstimulated pre-transplant donor and recipient T cells. Graft-versus-host and host-versus-graft alloreactive T cell clones were tracked in the graft, circulation and bone marrow after intestinal transplantation using bulk TCR-beta CDR3 sequencing. A peak of at least 4% donor T cells among recipient peripheral blood mononuclear cells was the definition used for donor T cell macrochimerism. Of the roughly 23 intestinal transplant recipients enrolled in the cohort, one of whom was a retransplant, 3 patients without pretransplant specimens were excluded. Instead of going to the commercial service, samples from a few later patients were sequenced in-house on an Illumina MiSeq and processed with MiXCR.

From cysteine to phenylalanine, the CDR3 is 13 amino acids long. This entry keeps only the CDR3 DNA: 39 bases, framed from base 1. Trimming at the junction amounts to 5 bases on V and 0 bases on J, and the germline ends lie 7 bases apart. For CDR1 and CDR2, the germline V gene lists MDHEN and SYDVKM. Beyond this particular receptor, the publication reports: In the allografts of patients with donor T cell macrochimerism, GvH to HvG T cell clonal ratios were high. Early after transplant, peak levels of circulating GvH clones were found to be associated with declines in HvG clones. The conclusions were limited by the relatively low number and heterogeneity of the intestinal transplant patients. GvH clones were detected in recipient bone marrow, and some appeared earlier in ileal mucosa or blood, consistent with an intestinal mucosal origin.

Sample time point, as interpreted from the label and publication: cells obtained before transplantation from donor or recipient. CD3+CD4+ and CD3+CD8+ populations were FACS-sorted from unstimulated pre-transplant donor and recipient cells taken from spleen or lymph nodes. On this clone itself: Its antigen is unknown. Base quality data are lacking; no much larger clone is found one base away.

Library preparation used the immunoSEQ multiplex PCR assay. For most patients, genomic DNA was isolated with the Qiagen DNeasy Blood and Tissue Kit and sent frozen to Adaptive Biotechnologies for TCR sequencing. For most patients, genomic DNA was subjected to high-throughput TCR-beta CDR3 sequencing by Adaptive Biotechnologies. The study's own analysis went as follows. Adaptive's ImmunoSEQ software was the source of the TCR sequencing data for 15 to 20 patients, while a few other patients were processed with MiXCR and VDJtools. CD4 versus CD8 sorting errors were corrected by removing sequences found in both subsets at a frequency ratio below 5:1. Because the origin of CDR3 nucleotide sequences shared between donor and recipient could not be assigned, those sequences were removed. Alloreactive clones required at least 2-fold expansion over unstimulated cells and minimum CFSE-low frequency of 0.002% (template counts) or 0.001% (read counts). Mappable clones were those detected in sequenced pre-transplant spleen, lymph node, or MLR CFSE-low populations of the donor or recipient. The cumulative frequency of alloreactive clones was calculated as a percentage of all sequences, weighted by copy number. Imported from immuneACCESS, the table was reduced by TCRdb to in-frame sequences with V and J called. These copies leave out some clones; in studies compared against another copy, an unresolved V gene accounts for under half, and the cause of the remainder is not known. V, J and clone size reflect that table, while D and trimming were determined from the DNA. The sample yields approximately 110,000 clones; approximately 93% were counted once. Of the sample, around 1.2% falls within the top ten clones.

The receptor was derived from a human donor who was the organ donor for an intestinal transplant. The sequence links TRBV28 to TRBJ1-1, with no confidently assigned D gene. Material: unstimulated CD8+ T cells sorted from spleen or lymph node cells, obtained before transplant. The DNA sequence is TGTGCCAGCAGTCTTACAGTGAACACTGAAGCTTTCTTT. Translated, this is CASSLTVNTEAFF. With all but the CDR3 taken from the reference TRBV28 and TRBJ1-1 genes, the full variable domain is: DVKVTQSSRYLVKRTGEKVFLECVQDMDHENMFWYRQDPGLGLRLIYFSYDVKMKEKGDIPEGYSVSREKKERFSLILESASTNQTSMYLCASSLTVNTEAFFGQGTRLTVV.